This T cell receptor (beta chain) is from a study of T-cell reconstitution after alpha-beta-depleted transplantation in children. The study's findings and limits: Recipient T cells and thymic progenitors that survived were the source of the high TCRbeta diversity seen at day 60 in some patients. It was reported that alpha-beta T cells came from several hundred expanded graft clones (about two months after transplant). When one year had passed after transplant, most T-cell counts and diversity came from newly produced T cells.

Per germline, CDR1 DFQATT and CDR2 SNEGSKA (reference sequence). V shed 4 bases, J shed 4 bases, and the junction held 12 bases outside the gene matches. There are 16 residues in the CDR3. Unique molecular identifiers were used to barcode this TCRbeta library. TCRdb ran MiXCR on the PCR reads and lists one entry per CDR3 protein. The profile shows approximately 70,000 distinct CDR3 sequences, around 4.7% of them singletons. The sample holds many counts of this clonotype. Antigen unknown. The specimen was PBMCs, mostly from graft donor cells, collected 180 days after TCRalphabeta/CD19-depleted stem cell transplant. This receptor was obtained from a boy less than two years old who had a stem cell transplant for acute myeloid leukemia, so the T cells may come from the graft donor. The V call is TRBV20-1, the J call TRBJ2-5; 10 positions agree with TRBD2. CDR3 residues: CSAIRPTAGGLETQYF. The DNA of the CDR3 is TGCAGTGCTATAAGACCAACAGCGGGGGGGCTAGAGACCCAGTACTTC.